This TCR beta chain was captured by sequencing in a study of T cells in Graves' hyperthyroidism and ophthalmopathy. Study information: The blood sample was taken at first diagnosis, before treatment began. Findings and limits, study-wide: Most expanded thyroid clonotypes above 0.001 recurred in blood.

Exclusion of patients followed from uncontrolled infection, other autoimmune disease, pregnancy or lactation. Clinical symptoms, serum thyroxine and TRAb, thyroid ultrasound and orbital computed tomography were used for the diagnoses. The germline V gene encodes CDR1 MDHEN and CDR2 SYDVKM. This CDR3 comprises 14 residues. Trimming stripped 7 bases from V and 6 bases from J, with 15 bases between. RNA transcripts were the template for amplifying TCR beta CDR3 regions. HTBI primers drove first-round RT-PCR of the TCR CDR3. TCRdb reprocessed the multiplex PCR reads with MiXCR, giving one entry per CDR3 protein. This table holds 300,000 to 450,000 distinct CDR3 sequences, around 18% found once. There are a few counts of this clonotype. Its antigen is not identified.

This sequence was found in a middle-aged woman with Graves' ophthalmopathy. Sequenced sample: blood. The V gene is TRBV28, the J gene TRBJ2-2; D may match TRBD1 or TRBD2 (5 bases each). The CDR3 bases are TGTGCCAGCACCCCTGGGGGTAAAGCCGGGGAGCTGTTTTTT. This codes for CASTPGGKAGELFF.